This T cell receptor (beta chain) was observed in a study of T cell repertoires in cytomegalovirus infection. Study in general: Evidence of both CMV infection and a matching HLA type came from public TCR beta signatures.

One entry per CDR3 protein, called by TCRdb with MiXCR from the reads. The table lists 350,000 to 450,000 distinct CDR3 sequences, 15% to 20% of them singletons. This clonotype was seen many times. Its antigen remains unidentified. Overall study results and limits: The ex vivo response showed dominance by HLA-C-restricted CMV-specific TCR beta clonotypes. Of the TCR beta families, the public ones yielded a cumulative frequency that identified carriers of CMV plus the relevant HLA.

This clonotype originated in a human donor in good health (CMV status not recorded). Some clones in this sample may be carry-over from other donors' samples. The sample taken for sequencing was PBMCs.

The CDR3 nucleotides read TGTGCCAGCAGCTTACGTCGATCGGGGCAGTACACCGGGGAGCTGTTTTTT. The encoded protein is CASSLRRSGQYTGELFF. The chain recombines TRBV7-2 with TRBJ2-2; D is possibly TRBD1 or TRBD2 (5 bases each). V gave up 2 bases and J gave up 3 bases, with 16 bases separating them. The CDR3 loop spans 17 amino acids. Germline V CDR1 and CDR2: SGHTA, FQGNSA.